This record covers a single TCR beta chain. These data belong to a study of blood T cell repertoires in COVID-19. On the study more broadly: COVID-19 samples from acute and convalescent phases originated in the United States, Italy and Spain. PBMCs, B-cell-depleted T cells, or T cells were the source of the cDNA or gDNA that made up the material.

Germline values: CDR1 LNHDA, CDR2 SQIVND (reference sequence). V was pared by 4 bases and J by 3 bases, with 13 bases between. The CDR3 is 14 residues long. How the authors handled the data: Reference gene primer amplification gave estimated nucleated cell counts. Profiling relied on immunoSEQ multiplex PCR, and the TCRdb table lists in-frame clones only, not all of them. V and J calls and clone size come straight from that table; D and trimming were deduced from the DNA. The data hold about 140,000 clones, with 70% to 80% observed a single time. The sample was peripheral blood. The chain has TRBV19 and TRBJ2-7; TRBD1 might be the D (6 bases). The TCR comes from a woman aged 80 or over with active or convalescent COVID-19. The CDR3 nucleotides are TGTGCCAGTAGTAACCTCGGGACAAGCTACGAGCAGTACTTC. This gives the protein CASSNLGTSYEQYF.